The sequence of this T cell receptor beta chain was determined in a study of T cell repertoires in cytomegalovirus infection. Study context: A matching HLA type, together with CMV infection, was signaled by public TCR beta signatures.

There are many counts of this clonotype. From the reads, TCRdb called clonotypes with MiXCR, one entry per CDR3 protein. The data contain about 260,000 distinct CDR3 sequences, approximately 9.2% of them singletons. Germline V gene lookup returns CDR1 SGHVS and CDR2 FQNEAQ. The V segment lost 3 bases and the J segment 3 bases; nucleotides outside the gene matches: 7. The CDR3 runs 17 residues. The receptor was derived from a human donor in good health (CMV status not recorded). Some clones in this sample may be carry-over from other donors' samples. Sequenced input: PBMCs. The chain combines TRBV7-8 with TRBJ2-3; 12 nucleotides agree with TRBD2. This chain's CDR3 is CASSFRPTSGRTDTQYF. CDR3 nucleotide sequence: TGTGCCAGCAGCTTTCGCCCGACTAGCGGGAGAACAGATACGCAGTATTTT. The variable domain in full, with the rest retrieved from reference TRBV7-8 and TRBJ2-3, is GAGVSQSPRYKVAKRGQDVALRCDPISGHVSLFWYQQALGQGPEFLTYFQNEAQLDKSGLPSDRFFAERPEGSVSTLKIQRTQQEDSAVYLCASSFRPTSGRTDTQYFGPGTRLTVL.